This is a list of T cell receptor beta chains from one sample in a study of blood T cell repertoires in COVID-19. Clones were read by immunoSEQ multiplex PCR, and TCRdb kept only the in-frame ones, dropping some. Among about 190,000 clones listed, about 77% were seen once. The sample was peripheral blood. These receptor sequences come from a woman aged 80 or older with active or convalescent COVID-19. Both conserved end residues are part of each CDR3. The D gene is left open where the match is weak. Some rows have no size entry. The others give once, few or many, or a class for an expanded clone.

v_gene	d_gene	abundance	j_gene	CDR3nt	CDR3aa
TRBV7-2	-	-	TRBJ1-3	TGTGCCAGCAGTTTACCGGGCTCTGGAAACACCATATATTTT	CASSLPGSGNTIYF
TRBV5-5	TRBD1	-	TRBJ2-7	TGTGCCAGCAGCTTGGTTACAGGGGGCGAGCAGTACTTC	CASSLVTGGEQYF
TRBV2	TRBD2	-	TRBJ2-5	TGTGCCAGCAGTGACGGATTAGCGGGGAGGGAGACCCAGTACTTC	CASSDGLAGRETQYF
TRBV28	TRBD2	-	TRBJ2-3	TGTGCCAGCAGTTTGCCTGGCGGGGGGGATAGCACAGATACGCAGTATTTT	CASSLPGGGDSTDTQYF
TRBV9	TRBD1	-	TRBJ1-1	TGTGCCAGCAGCACCGGGACAGGGGATGTTGAAGCTTTCTTT	CASSTGTGDVEAFF
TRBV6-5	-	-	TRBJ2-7	TGTGCCAGCAGCGACCATCAGGGCTACGAGCAGTACTTC	CASSDHQGYEQYF
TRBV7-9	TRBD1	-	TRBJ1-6	TGTGCCAGCAGCTTCCGGGACAGTAATTCACCCCTCCACTTT	CASSFRDSNSPLHF
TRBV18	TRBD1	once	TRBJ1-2	TGTGCCAGCTCACCATTTGGCCCGACAGGGGGCCATGGCTACACCTTC	CASSPFGPTGGHGYTF
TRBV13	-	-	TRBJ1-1	TGTGCCAGCAGCTTTTCGGTCCAAGCTTTCTTT	CASSFSVQAFF
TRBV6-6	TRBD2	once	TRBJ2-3	TGTGCCAGCAGTTACTCCGGGGGGTACCACACAGATACGCAGTATTTT	CASSYSGGYHTDTQYF
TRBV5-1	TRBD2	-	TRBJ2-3	TGCGCCAGCAGCTTGGACCTTAGCGGGGGGGCCACAGATACGCAGTATTTT	CASSLDLSGGATDTQYF
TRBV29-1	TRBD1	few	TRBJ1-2	TGCAGCGTTGAAGGGACAGGGGGCTTCGGCTACACCTTC	CSVEGTGGFGYTF
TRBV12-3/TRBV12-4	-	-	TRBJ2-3	TGTGCCAGCAGATATACAGATACGCAGTATTTT	CASRYTDTQYF
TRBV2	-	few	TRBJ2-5	TGTGCCAGCAGTCCAGACAGAGTCCAAGAGACCCAGTACTTC	CASSPDRVQETQYF
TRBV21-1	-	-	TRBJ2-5	TGTGCCAGCAGCAAAGGAAAGGACAGGGGAGAGACCCAGTACTTC	CASSKGKDRGETQYF
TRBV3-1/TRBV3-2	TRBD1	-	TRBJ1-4	TGTGCCAGCAGCCAAGCCGGGACAGGGTACGAAAAACTGTTTTTT	CASSQAGTGYEKLFF
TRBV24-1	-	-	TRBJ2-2	TGTGCCACCAGTGATCACGCGGGGTATTCGGTCTCCGGGGAGCTGTTTTTT	CATSDHAGYSVSGELFF
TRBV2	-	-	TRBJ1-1	TGTGCCAGCAGGACAGGCCGTGGAAACACTGAAGCTTTCTTT	CASRTGRGNTEAFF
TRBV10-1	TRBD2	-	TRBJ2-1	TGCGCCAGCAGTGAGTACCGCCTAGCGGGGGCCAATGAGCAGTTCTTC	CASSEYRLAGANEQFF
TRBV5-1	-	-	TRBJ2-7	TGCGCCAGCAGCTTGGTTGGGGGCCACGAGCAGTACTTC	CASSLVGGHEQYF
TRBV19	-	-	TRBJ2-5	TGTGCCAGTAGTATTAACAGGGTTGAGACCCAGTACTTC	CASSINRVETQYF
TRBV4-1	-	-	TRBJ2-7	TGCGCCAGCAGCCAAGAGGGCATAGCCTACGAGCAGTACTTC	CASSQEGIAYEQYF
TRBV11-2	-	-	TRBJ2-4	TGTGCCAGCAGCTTACGACAGTGGGGAAACATTCAGTACTTC	CASSLRQWGNIQYF